Listed below are T cell receptor beta chains from one sample, sequenced in a study of shared clonotypes between healthy human individuals. Measured with immunoSEQ multiplex PCR; TCRdb has only the in-frame clones, and not every one. This table has about 520,000 clones, around 73% appearing once. Sequencing input: PBMCs. The receptors were sampled from a woman aged 40 to 50 in good health. Some clones in this sample may be carry-over from other donors' samples. The CDR3 runs from the conserved cysteine through the conserved F or W. D genes are given only for firm matches. Size values are once, few and many counts, or a class for expanded clones, and some rows have none.

D gene,V gene,clone size,J gene,CDR3 protein,CDR3 DNA
NA,TRBV28,NA,TRBJ1-5,CASSFRLGISNQPQHF,TGTGCCAGCAGTTTTCGGCTAGGGATTAGCAATCAGCCCCAGCATTTT
NA,TRBV18,few,TRBJ2-5,CASSPRMASGIETQYF,TGTGCCAGCTCCCCGAGGATGGCGTCGGGTATAGAGACCCAGTACTTC
NA,TRBV27,NA,TRBJ2-3,CASWGSSGLQYF,TGTGCCAGCTGGGGATCTAGTGGTTTGCAGTATTTT
TRBD1,TRBV15,few,TRBJ2-1,CATSRDLLDRTFEQFF,TGTGCCACCAGCAGAGATCTACTGGACAGGACGTTTGAGCAGTTCTTC
NA,TRBV11-2,once,TRBJ2-5,CASSLWGETQYF,TGTGCCAGCAGCTTATGGGGAGAGACCCAGTACTTC
TRBD2,TRBV6-4,NA,TRBJ2-7,CASQLTSGSNEQYF,TGTGCCAGCCAACTTACTAGCGGGAGTAACGAGCAGTACTTC
TRBD2,TRBV6-1,NA,TRBJ2-7,CASESGTSLSYEQYF,TGTGCCAGCGAATCCGGGACTAGCTTGTCCTACGAGCAGTACTTC
TRBD1,TRBV6-6,NA,TRBJ2-2,CASSPRQGATGELFF,TGTGCCAGCAGTCCTCGACAGGGGGCCACCGGGGAGCTGTTTTTT
TRBD1,TRBV2,NA,TRBJ1-2,CATGQGSYGYTF,TGTGCCACGGGACAGGGGTCGTATGGCTACACCTTC
TRBD1,TRBV5-1,NA,TRBJ2-2,CASSPSGGQNTGELFF,TGCGCCAGCAGCCCCTCAGGGGGCCAGAACACCGGGGAGCTGTTTTTT
NA,TRBV19,NA,TRBJ2-7,CASSIGAGTGEDEQYF,TGTGCCAGTAGTATAGGGGCTGGGACGGGGGAAGACGAGCAGTACTTC
TRBD1,TRBV7-2,NA,TRBJ1-1,CASSSHSGQLNTEAFF,TGTGCCAGCAGCTCTCACTCGGGACAGTTGAACACTGAAGCTTTCTTT
NA,TRBV29-1,NA,TRBJ1-2,CSVEDRLSVYGYTF,TGCAGCGTTGAAGATCGATTGTCGGTCTATGGCTACACCTTC
NA,TRBV7-9,once,TRBJ2-7,CASSSPTLSIYEQYF,TGTGCCAGCAGCTCTCCTACCCTCTCCATCTACGAGCAGTACTTC
NA,TRBV12-5,NA,TRBJ2-5,CASGLAPRSGPGTQYF,TGTGCTAGTGGTTTGGCCCCCCGCTCGGGGCCTGGGACCCAGTACTTC
TRBD1,TRBV4-3,once,TRBJ1-5,CASSQDWTGDYSNQPQHF,TGCGCCAGCAGCCAAGATTGGACAGGTGATTATAGCAATCAGCCCCAGCATTTT
TRBD1,TRBV11-2,NA,TRBJ2-2,CASSLVQGVVGELFF,TGTGCCAGCAGCTTAGTCCAGGGGGTGGTCGGGGAGCTGTTTTTT
NA,TRBV7-8,once,TRBJ2-2,CASSLVSANTGELFF,TGTGCCAGCAGCTTAGTTAGCGCGAACACCGGGGAGCTGTTTTTT
NA,TRBV21-1,NA,TRBJ1-2,CARSDSNGYTF,TGTGCCCGTAGCGACTCAAATGGCTACACCTTC
NA,TRBV7-9,NA,TRBJ1-4,CASAPNRAGNEKLFF,TGTGCCAGCGCCCCCAACAGGGCAGGGAATGAAAAACTGTTTTTT
NA,TRBV23-1,NA,TRBJ1-5,CASSQSGFSGNQPQHF,TGCGCCAGCAGTCAATCTGGGTTCAGTGGCAATCAGCCCCAGCATTTT
NA,TRBV6-6,once,TRBJ1-4,CASSYSDSQKLFF,TGTGCCAGCAGTTACTCGGACAGTCAAAAACTGTTTTTT
NA,TRBV29-1,NA,TRBJ1-5,CSVAPGQGNQPQHF,TGCAGCGTTGCCCCGGGACAAGGCAATCAGCCCCAGCATTTT
TRBD2,TRBV5-1,NA,TRBJ2-1,CASSFGLADYNEQFF,TGCGCCAGCAGCTTCGGACTAGCGGACTACAATGAGCAGTTCTTC
TRBD2,TRBV4-2,NA,TRBJ2-3,CASSQDTGGPGTDTQYF,TGTGCCAGCAGCCAAGATACGGGAGGGCCTGGCACAGATACGCAGTATTTT
TRBD1,TRBV28,few,TRBJ1-4,CASSLLGQGEEKLFF,TGTGCCAGCAGTTTATTGGGACAGGGGGAAGAAAAACTGTTTTTT
TRBD2,TRBV29-1,NA,TRBJ2-1,CSVGEAGGSNEQFF,TGCAGCGTTGGGGAGGCGGGAGGCTCTAATGAGCAGTTCTTC
NA,TRBV28,NA,TRBJ1-2,CASSLTNVEPYGYTF,TGTGCCAGCAGTCTAACTAACGTAGAGCCCTATGGCTACACCTTC
NA,TRBV9,NA,TRBJ2-1,CASSVGEFEQFF,TGTGCCAGCAGCGTAGGTGAGTTTGAGCAGTTCTTC
NA,TRBV5-4,few,TRBJ1-2,CASSLERQSYGYTF,TGTGCCAGCAGCTTGGAACGGCAGAGCTATGGCTACACCTTC
TRBD1,TRBV6-1,NA,TRBJ2-2,CASTRQGTNTGELFF,TGTGCCAGCACCCGACAGGGAACGAACACCGGGGAGCTGTTTTTT
NA,TRBV10-3,NA,TRBJ2-1,CAISPFTSNLHNEQFF,TGTGCCATCAGCCCCTTCACTAGCAATCTCCACAATGAGCAGTTCTTC
NA,TRBV6-6,once,TRBJ1-2,CASSIGQPLTEGYTF,TGTGCCAGCAGTATCGGACAGCCCCTCACGGAGGGCTACACCTTC
NA,TRBV5-1,NA,TRBJ2-3,CASSPPIPSSTDTQYF,TGCGCCAGCAGCCCACCTATACCGAGTAGCACAGATACGCAGTATTTT
TRBD2,TRBV28,NA,TRBJ2-3,CATGTSGEGRTDTQYF,TGTGCCACCGGGACTAGCGGGGAAGGGAGGACAGATACGCAGTATTTT
TRBD2,TRBV11-3,NA,TRBJ2-1,CASSLIGRASMGEQFF,TGTGCCAGCAGCTTAATCGGGAGGGCCTCAATGGGGGAGCAGTTCTTC